Listed below are T cell receptor beta chains from one sample, sequenced in a study of CD8 T cells in Susac syndrome. Via MiXCR, TCRdb re-called the immunoSEQ multiplex PCR reads, giving one row per CDR3 protein. The table shows about 120,000 distinct CDR3 sequences, with roughly 91% occurring only once. The sequencing input was CD4+ T cells from PBMCs. The receptors shown here come from a human donor in good health. The CDR3 runs from the conserved cysteine through the conserved F or W. The order of the fields is J gene, clone size, D gene, V gene, CDR3 DNA, CDR3 protein. The D gene is left open where the match is weak. Clone size is stated in some rows and not others, as once, few, many or a class when expanded.

TRBJ2-3 | - | - | TRBV20-1 | TGCAGTGCTGGTAGCACAGATACGCAGTATTTT | CSAGSTDTQYF
TRBJ1-1 | - | TRBD1 | TRBV7-9 | TGTGCCAGCAGGCATCCCGACAGGGCATCGTCTGAAGCTTTCTTT | CASRHPDRASSEAFF
TRBJ2-2 | - | TRBD2 | TRBV12-3/TRBV12-4 | TGTGCCACCAGTCTCGGGGGGGCGGGGCGATCCGGGGAGCTGTTTTTT | CATSLGGAGRSGELFF
TRBJ1-5 | once | TRBD1 | TRBV19 | TGTGCCAGTAGTATCCGGGACAGGGAGATCAATCAGCCCCAGCATTTT | CASSIRDREINQPQHF
TRBJ1-6 | - | TRBD1 | TRBV20-1 | TGCAGTGCTAAATCGGGACAGGGAAATTCACCCCTCCACTTT | CSAKSGQGNSPLHF
TRBJ2-5 | - | TRBD2 | TRBV5-1 | TGCGCCAGCAGCGCGAACCGAAGCGGGGTGAACCAAGAGACCCAGTACTTC | CASSANRSGVNQETQYF
TRBJ1-5 | - | TRBD1 | TRBV7-2 | TGTGCCAGCAGCTCTGGGACAGGGGTTGTCGATCAGCCCCAGCATTTT | CASSSGTGVVDQPQHF
TRBJ2-1 | - | - | TRBV7-9 | TGTGCCAGCAGCTCCCTAGACAATGAGCAGTTCTTC | CASSSLDNEQFF
TRBJ1-2 | - | - | TRBV27 | TGTGCCAGCAGTTTAAAGGGTCTTGGCTACACCTTC | CASSLKGLGYTF
TRBJ2-1 | - | TRBD1 | TRBV4-3 | TGCGCCAGCAGCCAAGGCCGGGACAGGGTCTACAATGAGCAGTTCTTC | CASSQGRDRVYNEQFF
TRBJ2-7 | - | - | TRBV6-5 | TGTGCCAGCAGTTACTCTCCGGGCTCCACCTACGAGCAGTACTTC | CASSYSPGSTYEQYF
TRBJ1-1 | - | TRBD1 | TRBV20-1 | TGCAGTGCTAGTCGCGGGACAGGGAACACTGAAGCTTTCTTT | CSASRGTGNTEAFF
TRBJ2-4 | - | - | TRBV27 | TGTGCCAGCAGTCAAAAAAACATTCAGTACTTC | CASSQKNIQYF
TRBJ1-1 | - | - | TRBV4-3 | TGCGCCAGCAGCCAAGATATCCGGGGGCATACTGAAGCTTTCTTT | CASSQDIRGHTEAFF
TRBJ1-1 | - | - | TRBV23-1 | TGCGCCAGCAGTCAATCCTCGAACACTGAAGCTTTCTTT | CASSQSSNTEAFF
TRBJ2-5 | - | - | TRBV5-1 | TGCGCCAGCAGCTTGTTTCAGGCGCAAGAGACCCAGTACTTC | CASSLFQAQETQYF
TRBJ2-1 | - | TRBD2 | TRBV7-3 | TGTGCCAGCAGTTCTCACATTTTAGCGGGTAGCTCCTACAATGAGCAGTTCTTC | CASSSHILAGSSYNEQFF
TRBJ2-1 | - | - | TRBV7-6 | TGTGCCAGCAGCCGTCCTGGTCCCAATGAGCAGTTCTTC | CASSRPGPNEQFF
TRBJ2-6 | - | - | TRBV5-5 | TGTGCCAGCAGCCTTAATGTGCTATACCGCGCCGATTCTGGGGCCAACGTCCTGACTTTC | CASSLNVLYRADSGANVLTF
TRBJ1-1 | few | - | TRBV29-1 | TGCAGCGTGGGGCGGGGCGCAAGGCAGGTGGGGAACACTGAAGCTTTCTTT | CSVGRGARQVGNTEAFF
TRBJ1-4 | - | TRBD1 | TRBV4-3 | TGCGCCAGCAGCCAAGCGGGACAGTCCGGAAAACTGTTTTTT | CASSQAGQSGKLFF
TRBJ1-6 | - | - | TRBV7-2 | TGTGCCAGCAGCTTAGATCACGGCGTTCGGGCACCCCTCCACTTT | CASSLDHGVRAPLHF
TRBJ2-1 | - | TRBD2 | TRBV5-4 | TGTGCCAGCAGCCGGGGACTAGCGGGAGGGCCCTCCCGGAATGAGCAGTTCTTC | CASSRGLAGGPSRNEQFF
TRBJ1-1 | - | TRBD1 | TRBV20-1 | TGCAGTGCTAGTTCCCCGGGACAGTTGAACACTGAAGCTTTCTTT | CSASSPGQLNTEAFF
TRBJ2-7 | - | TRBD2 | TRBV29-1 | TGCAGCGTCCGAGCGGGAGGGCTGGGAGAGCAGTACTTC | CSVRAGGLGEQYF
TRBJ2-5 | - | - | TRBV7-2 | TGTGCCAGCAGCTCCACACAGGGAATCCAAGAGACCCAGTACTTC | CASSSTQGIQETQYF
TRBJ1-4 | - | TRBD1 | TRBV5-5 | TGTGCCAGCAGCTTCGGAGGACAGGGTTTTGAAAAACTGTTTTTT | CASSFGGQGFEKLFF
TRBJ2-1 | - | - | TRBV30 | TGTGCCTGGAGTGGGGGGCGTTTCGGCAATGAGCAGTTCTTC | CAWSGGRFGNEQFF
TRBJ1-2 | - | TRBD1 | TRBV4-2 | TGTGCCAGCAGCCAACCTCAGAGGGGACAGGGGAACTATGGCTACACCTTC | CASSQPQRGQGNYGYTF
TRBJ2-1 | - | - | TRBV20-1 | TGCAGTGCCCCGCTGGGGGCCAGGTACAATGAGCAGTTCTTC | CSAPLGARYNEQFF